The subject of this entry is one T cell receptor (beta chain). Its antigen is currently unknown. Each CDR3 protein is one row after TCRdb ran MiXCR on the 5' RACE reads. There are around 500,000 distinct CDR3 sequences in the sample; approximately 15% occur only once, and around 0.52% lies in the top ten. The CDR3 loop spans 14 amino acids. V dropped 2 bases and J dropped 7 bases, with 10 bases sitting between them. Germline CDR1 and CDR2: SGHDT and YYEEEE. These data belong to a study of identical twins. Study-wide findings and caveats: Among out-of-frame alpha sequences shared by twins, low generation probability occurred in excess. In beta out-of-frame sequences, the excess sharing between twins was weaker. In cord blood, abundant beta clonotypes had fewer insertions; memory showed no trend.

There were only healthy Caucasians among the donors. These same data were also listed under a study on yellow fever vaccine responses in identical twins.

The receptor was isolated from a woman in her late teens or twenties in good health. The chain has TRBV5-6 and TRBJ1-6; the D is unclear. What was sequenced was CD4+ T cells sorted from blood. CDR3 DNA sequence: TGTGCCAGCAGCTTCCGCCCTGGGAATTCACCCCTCCACTTT. This translates into CASSFRPGNSPLHF.